This T cell receptor (beta chain) emerged from a study of T-cell reconstitution after alpha-beta-depleted transplantation in children. CDR1 and CDR2 from the germline V gene are DFQATT and SNEGSKA (reference sequence). The V and J ends lost 1 base and 3 bases respectively, with 10 bases between them. This CDR3 spans 13 amino acids. Preparing the TCRbeta library involved the use of unique molecular identifiers. TCRdb re-called the PCR reads with MiXCR, one entry per CDR3 protein. The sample consists of around 500,000 distinct CDR3 sequences, approximately 13% of them appearing once. This receptor was identified in a human donor who donated a stem cell graft to a child with combined immunodeficiency. Sequences were derived from PBMCs from the stem cell graft donor, sampled from the stem cell graft. The chain couples TRBV20-1 to TRBJ2-7, with D maybe TRBD1 (5 bases). The CDR3 DNA reads TGCAGTGCTAGAGGTGACAGTGACTACGAGCAGTACTTC. The encoded protein is CSARGDSDYEQYF.